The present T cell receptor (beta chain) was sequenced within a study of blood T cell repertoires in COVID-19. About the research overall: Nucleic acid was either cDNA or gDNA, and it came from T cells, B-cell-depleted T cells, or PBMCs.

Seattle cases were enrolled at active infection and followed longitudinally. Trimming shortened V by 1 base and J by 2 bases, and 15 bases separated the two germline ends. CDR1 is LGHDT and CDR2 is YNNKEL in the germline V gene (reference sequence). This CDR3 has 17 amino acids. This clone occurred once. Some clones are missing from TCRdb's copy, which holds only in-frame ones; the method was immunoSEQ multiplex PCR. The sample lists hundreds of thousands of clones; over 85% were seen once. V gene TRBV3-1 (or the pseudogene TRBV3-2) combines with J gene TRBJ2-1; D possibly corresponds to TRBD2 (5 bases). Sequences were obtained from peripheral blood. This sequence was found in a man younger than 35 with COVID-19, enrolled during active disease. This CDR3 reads CASSQGWRSATYNEQFF. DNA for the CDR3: TGTGCCAGCAGCCAAGGGTGGAGGAGCGCCACCTACAATGAGCAGTTCTTC.